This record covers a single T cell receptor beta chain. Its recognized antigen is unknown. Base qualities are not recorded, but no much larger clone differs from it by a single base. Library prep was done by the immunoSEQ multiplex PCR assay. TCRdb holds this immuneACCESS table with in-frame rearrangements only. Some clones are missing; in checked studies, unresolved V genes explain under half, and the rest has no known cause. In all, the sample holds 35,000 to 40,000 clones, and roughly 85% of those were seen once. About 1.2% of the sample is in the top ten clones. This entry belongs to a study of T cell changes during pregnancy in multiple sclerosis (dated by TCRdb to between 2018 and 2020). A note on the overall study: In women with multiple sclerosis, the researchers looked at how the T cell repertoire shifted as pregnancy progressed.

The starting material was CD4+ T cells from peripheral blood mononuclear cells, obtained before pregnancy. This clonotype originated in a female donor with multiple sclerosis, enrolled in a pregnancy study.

The DNA is as follows: TGCGCCAGCAGCTTGGTCGGCTCCACGGGAGGAAACACCATATATTTT. Translated, this gives CASSLVGSTGGNTIYF. The sequence joins TRBV5-1 to TRBJ1-3; the D gene cannot be named for sure. V and J lose 0 bases and 4 bases, and a span of 14 bases separates them. From the germline V gene, CDR1 is SGHRS and CDR2 is YFSETQ. Reading from cysteine to phenylalanine, the CDR3 counts 16 amino acids. Just CDR3 DNA is preserved here, 48 bases in frame from base 1.